This T cell receptor beta chain was captured by sequencing in a study of blood T cells in healthy people across ages. The CDR3 runs 15 residues. Germline loops: CDR1 DFQATT, CDR2 SNEGSKA (reference sequence). V gave up 5 bases and J gave up 6 bases; unmatched junction bases: 15. Alongside a J-beta primer mix, a sample-barcoded 5' primer served in a second PCR lasting about 7 to 11 cycles. TCRdb reprocessed the 5' RACE reads with MiXCR, giving one entry per CDR3 protein. The data contain some 1.7 million distinct CDR3 sequences, 28% of them singletons. Study observations and caveats: The authors considered diversity estimates from one million T cells to be underestimates. Age showed a roughly linear inverse relationship with TCR beta diversity per million T cells.

Regarding this clonotype: Its antigen is unidentified.

J is TRBJ2-7 and V is TRBV20-1, with 8 bases identical to TRBD1. The clonotype comes from a woman in her 30s in good health. The sequenced material came from blood. DNA of the CDR3: TGCAGTGCTCCACTCACCAGGGGGCGCTTGGGCGAGCAGTACTTC. Amino acids: CSAPLTRGRLGEQYF.